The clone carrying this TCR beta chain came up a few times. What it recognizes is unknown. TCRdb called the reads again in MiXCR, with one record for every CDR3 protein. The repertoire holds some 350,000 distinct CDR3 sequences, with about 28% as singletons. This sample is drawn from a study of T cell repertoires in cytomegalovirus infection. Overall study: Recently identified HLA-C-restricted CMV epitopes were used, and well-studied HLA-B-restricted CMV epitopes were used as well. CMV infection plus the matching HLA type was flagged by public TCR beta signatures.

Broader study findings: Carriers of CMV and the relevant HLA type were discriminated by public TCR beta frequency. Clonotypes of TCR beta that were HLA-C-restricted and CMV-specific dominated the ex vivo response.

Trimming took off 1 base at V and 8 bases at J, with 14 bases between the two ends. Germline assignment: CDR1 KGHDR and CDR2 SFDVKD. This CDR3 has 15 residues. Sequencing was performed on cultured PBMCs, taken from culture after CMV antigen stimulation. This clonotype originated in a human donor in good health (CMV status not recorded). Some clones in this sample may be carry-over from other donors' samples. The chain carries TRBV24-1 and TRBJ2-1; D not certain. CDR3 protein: CATSDLNDLEDEQFF. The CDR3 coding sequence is TGTGCCACCAGTGATTTAAACGACCTAGAGGATGAGCAGTTCTTC.